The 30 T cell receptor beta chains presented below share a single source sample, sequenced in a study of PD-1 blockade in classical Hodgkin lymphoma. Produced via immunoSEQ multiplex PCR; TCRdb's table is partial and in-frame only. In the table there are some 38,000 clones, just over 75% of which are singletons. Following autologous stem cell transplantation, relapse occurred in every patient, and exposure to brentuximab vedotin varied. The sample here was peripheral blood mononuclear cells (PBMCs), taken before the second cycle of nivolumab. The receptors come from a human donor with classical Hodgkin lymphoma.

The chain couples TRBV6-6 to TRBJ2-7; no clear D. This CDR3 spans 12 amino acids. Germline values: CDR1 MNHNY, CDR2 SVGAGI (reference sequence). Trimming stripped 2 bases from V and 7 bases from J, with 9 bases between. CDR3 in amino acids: CASSYDMAEQYF. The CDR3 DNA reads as TGTGCCAGCAGTTACGACATGGCTGAGCAGTACTTC.

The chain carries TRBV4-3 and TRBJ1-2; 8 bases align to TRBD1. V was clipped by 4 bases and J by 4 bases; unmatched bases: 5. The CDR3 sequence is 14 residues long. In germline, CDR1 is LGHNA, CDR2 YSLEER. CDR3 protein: CASSLGTGPYGYTF. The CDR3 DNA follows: TGCGCCAGCAGCCTTGGGACAGGCCCCTATGGCTACACCTTC.

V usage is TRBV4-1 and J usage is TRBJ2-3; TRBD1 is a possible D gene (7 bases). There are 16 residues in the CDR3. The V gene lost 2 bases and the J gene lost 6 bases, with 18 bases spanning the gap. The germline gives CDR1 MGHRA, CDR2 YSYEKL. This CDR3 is CASSQRGRGAFDTQYF. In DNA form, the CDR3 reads TGCGCCAGCAGCCAAAGGGGCAGGGGGGCCTTCGATACGCAGTATTTT.

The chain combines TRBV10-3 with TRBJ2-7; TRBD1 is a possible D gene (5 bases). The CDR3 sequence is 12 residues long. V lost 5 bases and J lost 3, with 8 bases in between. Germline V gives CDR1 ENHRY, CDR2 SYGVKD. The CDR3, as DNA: TGTGCCATCAGTACAGGAGACTACGAGCAGTACTTC. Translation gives CAISTGDYEQYF.

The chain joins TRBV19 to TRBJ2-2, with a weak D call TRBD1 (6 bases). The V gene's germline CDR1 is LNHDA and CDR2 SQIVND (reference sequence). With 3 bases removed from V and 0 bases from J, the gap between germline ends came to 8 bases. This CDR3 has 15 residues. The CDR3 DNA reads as TGTGCCAGTAGTATGACAGGAGCGAACACCGGGGAGCTGTTTTTT. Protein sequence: CASSMTGANTGELFF.

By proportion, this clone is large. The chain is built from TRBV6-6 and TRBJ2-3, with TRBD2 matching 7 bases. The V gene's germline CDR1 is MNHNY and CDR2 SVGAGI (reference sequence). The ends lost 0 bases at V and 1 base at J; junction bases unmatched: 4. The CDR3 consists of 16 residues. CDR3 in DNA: TGTGCCAGCAGTTACTCGGGGGACTACCGCACAGATACGCAGTATTTT. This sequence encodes CASSYSGDYRTDTQYF.

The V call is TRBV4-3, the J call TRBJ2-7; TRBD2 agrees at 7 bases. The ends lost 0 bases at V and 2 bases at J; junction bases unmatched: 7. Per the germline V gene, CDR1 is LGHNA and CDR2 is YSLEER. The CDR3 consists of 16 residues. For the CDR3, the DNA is TGCGCCAGCAGCCAAGATCGGGGTCGGGGGGCCTACGAGCAGTACTTC. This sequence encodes CASSQDRGRGAYEQYF.

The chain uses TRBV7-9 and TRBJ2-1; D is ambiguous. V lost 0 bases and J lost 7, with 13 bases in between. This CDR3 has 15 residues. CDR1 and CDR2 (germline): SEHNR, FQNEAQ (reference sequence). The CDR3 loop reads CASSLAGELENEQFF. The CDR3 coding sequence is TGTGCCAGCAGCTTAGCGGGTGAATTGGAGAATGAGCAGTTCTTC.

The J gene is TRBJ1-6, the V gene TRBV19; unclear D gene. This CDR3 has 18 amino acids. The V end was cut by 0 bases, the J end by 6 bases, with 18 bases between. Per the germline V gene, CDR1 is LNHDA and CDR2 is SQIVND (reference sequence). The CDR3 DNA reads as TGTGCCAGTAGTATAGATTTCACTCACGGACGGTTTAATTCACCCCTCCACTTT. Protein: CASSIDFTHGRFNSPLHF.

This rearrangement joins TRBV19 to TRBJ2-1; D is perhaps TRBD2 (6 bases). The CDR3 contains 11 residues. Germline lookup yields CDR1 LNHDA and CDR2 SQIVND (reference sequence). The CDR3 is CAGGAHNEQFF. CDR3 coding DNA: TGTGCGGGGGGAGCTCACAATGAGCAGTTCTTC.

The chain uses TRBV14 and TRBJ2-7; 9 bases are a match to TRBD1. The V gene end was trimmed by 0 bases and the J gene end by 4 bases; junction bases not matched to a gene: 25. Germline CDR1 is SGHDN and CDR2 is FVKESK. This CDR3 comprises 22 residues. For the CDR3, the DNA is TGTGCCAGCAGCCAAGATCCCTTCGCCGACAGGGGGATAGGTTCCTTTCCATACGAGCAGTACTTC. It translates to CASSQDPFADRGIGSFPYEQYF.

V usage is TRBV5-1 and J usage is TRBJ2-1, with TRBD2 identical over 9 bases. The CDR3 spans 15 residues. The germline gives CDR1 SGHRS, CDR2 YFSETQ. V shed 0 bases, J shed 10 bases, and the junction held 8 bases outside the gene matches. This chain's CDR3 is CASSLALAGTEEQFF. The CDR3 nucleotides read TGCGCCAGCAGCTTGGCGCTAGCGGGGACGGAGGAGCAGTTCTTC.

As DNA, the CDR3 is TGTGCCAGTCAACCTGGGCCAGGGGGCGAAGAGCAGTACTTC. Encoded protein: CASQPGPGGEEQYF. The V and J genes are TRBV6-1 and TRBJ2-7; 8 bases align to TRBD1. The CDR3 sequence is 14 residues long. J lost 7 bases, V lost 9 bases, and 14 bases had no gene match. Germline-derived CDR1 and CDR2 are MNHNS and SASEGT.

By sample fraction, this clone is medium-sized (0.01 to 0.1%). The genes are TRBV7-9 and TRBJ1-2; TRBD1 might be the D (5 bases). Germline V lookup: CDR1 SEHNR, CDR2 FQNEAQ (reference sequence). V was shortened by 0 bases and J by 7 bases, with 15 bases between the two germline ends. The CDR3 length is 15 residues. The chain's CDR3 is CASSLAPGVSGGYTF. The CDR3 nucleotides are TGTGCCAGCAGCTTAGCCCCGGGGGTTTCGGGTGGCTACACCTTC.

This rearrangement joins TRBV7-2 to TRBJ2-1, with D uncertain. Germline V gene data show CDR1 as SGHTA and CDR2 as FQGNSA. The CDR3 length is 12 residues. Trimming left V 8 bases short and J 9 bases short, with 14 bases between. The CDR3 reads CASGLKIGEQFF. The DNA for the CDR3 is TGTGCCAGCGGGTTAAAGATAGGTGAGCAGTTCTTC.

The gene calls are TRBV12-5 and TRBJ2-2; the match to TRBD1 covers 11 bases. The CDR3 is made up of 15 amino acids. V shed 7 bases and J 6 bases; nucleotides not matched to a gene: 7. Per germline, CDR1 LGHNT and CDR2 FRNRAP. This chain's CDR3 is CASASDRGRPGELFF. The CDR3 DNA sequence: TGTGCTAGTGCCTCGGACAGGGGGCGCCCCGGGGAGCTGTTTTTT.

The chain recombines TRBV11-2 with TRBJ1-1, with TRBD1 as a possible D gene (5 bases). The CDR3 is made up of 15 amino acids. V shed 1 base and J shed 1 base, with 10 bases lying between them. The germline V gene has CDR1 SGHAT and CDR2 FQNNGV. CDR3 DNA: TGTGCCAGCAGCTTAGGTTGGGGGACGAACACTGAAGCTTTCTTT. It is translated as CASSLGWGTNTEAFF. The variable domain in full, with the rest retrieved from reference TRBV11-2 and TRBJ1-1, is EAGVAQSPRYKIIEKRQSVAFWCNPISGHATLYWYQQILGQGPKLLIQFQNNGVVDDSQLPKDRFSAERLKGVDSTLKIQPAKLEDSAVYLCASSLGWGTNTEAFFGQGTRLTVV.

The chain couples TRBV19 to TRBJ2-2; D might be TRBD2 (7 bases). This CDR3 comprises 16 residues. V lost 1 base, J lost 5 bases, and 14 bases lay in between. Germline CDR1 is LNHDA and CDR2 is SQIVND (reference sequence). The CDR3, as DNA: TGTGCCAGTAGTATAGCCGGGGGGCCATGGACCGGGGAGCTGTTTTTT. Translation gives CASSIAGGPWTGELFF.

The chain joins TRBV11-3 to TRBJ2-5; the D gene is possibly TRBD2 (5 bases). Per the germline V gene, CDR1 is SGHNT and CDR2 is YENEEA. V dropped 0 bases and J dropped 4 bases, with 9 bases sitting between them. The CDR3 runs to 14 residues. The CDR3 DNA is TGTGCCAGCAGCTTAGAGAGAGGGTCAGAGACCCAGTACTTC. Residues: CASSLERGSETQYF.

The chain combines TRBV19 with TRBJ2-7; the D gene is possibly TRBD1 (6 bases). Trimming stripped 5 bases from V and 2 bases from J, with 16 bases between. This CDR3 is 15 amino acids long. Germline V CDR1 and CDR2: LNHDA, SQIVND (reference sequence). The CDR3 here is CASSRPDRSPYEQYF. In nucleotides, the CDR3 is TGTGCCAGTAGTCGACCGGACAGAAGCCCCTACGAGCAGTACTTC. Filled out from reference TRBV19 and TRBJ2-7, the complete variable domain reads DGGITQSPKYLFRKEGQNVTLSCEQNLNHDAMYWYRQDPGQGLRLIYYSQIVNDFQKGDIAEGYSVSREKKESFPLTVTSAQKNPTAFYLCASSRPDRSPYEQYFGPGTRLTVT.

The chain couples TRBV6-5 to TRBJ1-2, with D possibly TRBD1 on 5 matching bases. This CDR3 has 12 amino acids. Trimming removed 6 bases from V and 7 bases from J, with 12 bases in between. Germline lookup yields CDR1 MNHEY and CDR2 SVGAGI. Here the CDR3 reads CASSPGNSGYTF. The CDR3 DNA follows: TGTGCCAGCAGCCCAGGGAATAGTGGCTACACCTTC.

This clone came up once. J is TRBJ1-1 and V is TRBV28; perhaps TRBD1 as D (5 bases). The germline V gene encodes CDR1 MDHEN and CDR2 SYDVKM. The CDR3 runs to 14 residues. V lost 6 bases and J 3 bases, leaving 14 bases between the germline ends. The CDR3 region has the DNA TGTGCCAGCAGCCTCCTCACAGGCTACACTGAAGCTTTCTTT. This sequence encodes CASSLLTGYTEAFF.

CDR3 protein: CASSLSRGQETQYF. Written as DNA, the CDR3 is TGTGCCAGCAGCCTATCTAGGGGGCAAGAGACCCAGTACTTC. The chain uses TRBV7-8 and TRBJ2-5, with D possibly matching TRBD1 (6 bases). The germline V gene has CDR1 SGHVS and CDR2 FQNEAQ. The CDR3 has 14 amino acids. The V end lost 5 bases, the J end lost 2 bases, and 12 bases lay between the germline ends.

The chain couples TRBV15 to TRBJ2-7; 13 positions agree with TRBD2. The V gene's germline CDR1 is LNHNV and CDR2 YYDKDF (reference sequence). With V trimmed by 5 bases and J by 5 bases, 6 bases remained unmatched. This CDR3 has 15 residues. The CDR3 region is CATSGGTSGVDEQYF. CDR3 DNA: TGTGCCACCAGCGGAGGGACTAGCGGGGTCGACGAGCAGTACTTC.

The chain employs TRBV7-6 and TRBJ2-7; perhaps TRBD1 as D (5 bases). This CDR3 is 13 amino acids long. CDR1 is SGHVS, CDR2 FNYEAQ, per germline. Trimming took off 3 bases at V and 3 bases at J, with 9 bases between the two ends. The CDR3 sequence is CASSLSRDYEQYF. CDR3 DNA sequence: TGTGCCAGCAGCTTGTCCAGGGACTACGAGCAGTACTTC.

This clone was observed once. CDR3 region: CASSRGTYEQYF. The CDR3 DNA reads TGTGCCAGCAGCAGGGGCACCTACGAGCAGTACTTC. The chain uses TRBV6-5 and TRBJ2-7; TRBD1 is a possible D gene (6 bases). The V gene lost 6 bases and the J gene lost 2 bases, with 8 bases spanning the gap. The CDR3 spans 12 residues. Per germline, CDR1 MNHEY and CDR2 SVGAGI.

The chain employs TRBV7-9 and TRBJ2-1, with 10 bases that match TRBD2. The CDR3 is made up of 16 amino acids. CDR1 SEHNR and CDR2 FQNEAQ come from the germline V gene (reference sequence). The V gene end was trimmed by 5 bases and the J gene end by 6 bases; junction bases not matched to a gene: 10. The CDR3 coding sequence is TGTGCCAGCAGCCCCCCGGCTAGCGGGGGACTCAATGAGCAGTTCTTC. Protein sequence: CASSPPASGGLNEQFF. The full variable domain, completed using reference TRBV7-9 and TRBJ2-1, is DTGVSQNPRHKITKRGQNVTFRCDPISEHNRLYWYRQTLGQGPEFLTYFQNEAQLEKSRLLSDRFSAERPKGSFSTLEIQRTEQGDSAMYLCASSPPASGGLNEQFFGPGTRLTVL.

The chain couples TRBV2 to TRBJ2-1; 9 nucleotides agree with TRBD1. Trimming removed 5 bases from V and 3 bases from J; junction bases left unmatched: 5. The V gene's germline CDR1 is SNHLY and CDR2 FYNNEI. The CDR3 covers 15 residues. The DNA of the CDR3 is TGTGCCAGCAGTTCCGGGACAGGGAGCTACAATGAGCAGTTCTTC. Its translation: CASSSGTGSYNEQFF.

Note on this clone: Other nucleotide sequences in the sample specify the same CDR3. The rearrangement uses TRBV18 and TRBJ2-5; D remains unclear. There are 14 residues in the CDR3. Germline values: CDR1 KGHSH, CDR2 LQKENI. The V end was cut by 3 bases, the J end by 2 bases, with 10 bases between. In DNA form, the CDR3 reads TGTGCCAGCTCACCCCTGGGCGAACAAGAGACCCAGTACTTC. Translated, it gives CASSPLGEQETQYF.

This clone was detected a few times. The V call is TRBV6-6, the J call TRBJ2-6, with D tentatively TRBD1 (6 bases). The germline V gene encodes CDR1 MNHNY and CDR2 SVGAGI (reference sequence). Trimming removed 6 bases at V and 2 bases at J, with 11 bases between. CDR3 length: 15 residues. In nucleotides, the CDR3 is TGTGCCAGCAGCCGAGACAGGCCTGGGGCCAACGTCCTGACTTTC. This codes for CASSRDRPGANVLTF.